One sample yielded the 24 T cell receptor beta chains listed below, sequenced in a study of siplizumab effects on memory and regulatory T cells. Libraries were prepared by immunoSEQ multiplex PCR; TCRdb keeps only in-frame clonotypes and omits some of them. This table holds tens of thousands of clones, over 95% found once. Sequenced material: naive CD8+ T cells sorted from blood. The receptors were gathered from a human donor in good health.

The rearrangement joins TRBV27 to TRBJ1-1, with D hard to call. The CDR3 spans 13 residues. Germline CDR1 MNHEY, CDR2 SMNVEV (reference sequence). V was pared by 4 bases and J by 0 bases, with 6 bases between. The CDR3 DNA reads TGTGCCAGCAGTTCTTCCGTGAACACTGAAGCTTTCTTT. This sequence encodes CASSSSVNTEAFF.

Written as DNA, the CDR3 is TGTGCCAGCAGCTTAGCTTCACGGCTAGCGGGAGGGCCCTACGAGCAGTACTTC. Translating it yields CASSLASRLAGGPYEQYF. The chain has TRBV7-2 and TRBJ2-5, with 12 bases aligning to TRBD2. The J call may be mistaken, given a closer DNA end match to TRBJ2-7. This CDR3 has 18 amino acids. Per the germline V gene, CDR1 is SGHTA and CDR2 is FQGNSA.

The chain employs TRBV6-1 and TRBJ2-3; 9 bases map to TRBD2. This CDR3 has 16 residues. CDR1 MNHNS and CDR2 SASEGT come from the germline V gene. V shed 6 bases, J shed 3 bases, and the junction held 10 bases outside the gene matches. CDR3 nucleotide sequence: TGTGCCAGCAGCGAACCGGCGGGAGGGCCTACAGATACGCAGTATTTT. Its translation is CASSEPAGGPTDTQYF.

This clone was seen just once. V gene TRBV19 combines with J gene TRBJ2-1; TRBD2 agrees at 7 bases. From germline, CDR1 is LNHDA and CDR2 SQIVND (reference sequence). CDR3 size: 17 residues. V shed 5 bases, J shed 7 bases, and the junction held 17 bases outside the gene matches. The CDR3 nucleotides read TGTGCCAGTAGTCCCACACTGGACTGGGGGGGGTCGAATGAGCAGTTCTTC. Translating it yields CASSPTLDWGGSNEQFF.

The chain joins TRBV7-9 to TRBJ1-4; D gene ambiguous. There are 15 residues in the CDR3. Germline CDR1 reads SEHNR; CDR2 reads FQNEAQ (reference sequence). V shed 5 bases and J shed 10 bases, with 20 bases lying between them. The CDR3 nucleotides read TGTGCCAGCAGCCCAGAGGTGGCTTCTGGTGGAAAACTGTTTTTT. Protein product: CASSPEVASGGKLFF.

The genes are TRBV28 and TRBJ2-7; 7 nucleotides agree with TRBD2. The CDR3 is made up of 15 amino acids. The trim removed 1 base at V and 4 bases at J, leaving 7 bases unmatched. The germline V gene encodes CDR1 MDHEN and CDR2 SYDVKM. CDR3 amino acids: CASSLSGSGSYEQYF. The CDR3 DNA sequence: TGTGCCAGCAGTTTATCGGGTAGCGGGTCATACGAGCAGTACTTC.

This chain links TRBV7-9 with TRBJ2-7; D not certain. In germline, CDR1 is SEHNR, CDR2 FQNEAQ (reference sequence). Trimming left V 6 bases short and J 0 bases short, with 12 bases between. CDR3 length: 14 residues. In DNA form, the CDR3 reads TGTGCCAGCAGTACTGGTGAGACCTCCTACGAGCAGTACTTC. The encoded protein is CASSTGETSYEQYF. The full variable domain, in which reference TRBV7-9 and TRBJ2-7 provide the parts outside the CDR3, is DTGVSQNPRHKITKRGQNVTFRCDPISEHNRLYWYRQTLGQGPEFLTYFQNEAQLEKSRLLSDRFSAERPKGSFSTLEIQRTEQGDSAMYLCASSTGETSYEQYFGPGTRLTVT.

The count of this clone is one. V usage is TRBV7-6 and J usage is TRBJ2-1; 15 bases are shared with TRBD2. Germline CDR1 and CDR2: SGHVS and FNYEAQ. This CDR3 is built from 18 residues. V gave up 7 bases and J gave up 0 bases; unmatched junction bases: 7. For the CDR3, the DNA is TGTGCCAGCACCCCACCGGGACTAGCGGGAGGCTCCTACAATGAGCAGTTCTTC. Protein: CASTPPGLAGGSYNEQFF.

CDR3 in amino acids: CASSILAGAYNEQFF. The DNA for the CDR3 is TGTGCCAGCAGCATTCTAGCGGGGGCCTACAATGAGCAGTTCTTC. V usage is TRBV14 and J usage is TRBJ2-1, with 10 bases fitting TRBD2. The CDR3 has 15 residues. Trimming removed 5 bases from V and 2 bases from J; junction bases left unmatched: 3. Germline assignment: CDR1 SGHDN and CDR2 FVKESK.

By share of the sample, this clone is medium-sized. One junction end does not reproduce the germline sequence, and a read error may be involved. The chain is built from TRBV7-7 and TRBJ2-1, with 7 bases that match TRBD2. The length of the CDR3 is 14 residues. CDR1 is SSHAT, CDR2 FNYEAQ, per germline (reference sequence). The CDR3 loop is CASSPLGREGEQFF. In DNA, the CDR3 is TGTGCTAGCAGTCCGCTGGGGAGGGAGGGTGAGCAGTTCTTC.

The rearrangement joins TRBV27 to TRBJ2-7; D may be TRBD1 (6 bases). The CDR3 consists of 14 residues. Trimming took off 6 bases at V and 1 base at J, with 13 bases between the two ends. Germline V CDR1 and CDR2: MNHEY, SMNVEV (reference sequence). CDR3 loop: CASRRRDKSYEQYF. CDR3 coding DNA: TGTGCCAGCAGAAGACGGGACAAATCCTACGAGCAGTACTTC.

V gene TRBV20-1 combines with J gene TRBJ2-7; D is ambiguous. V lost 5 bases and J 5 bases, leaving 7 bases between the germline ends. CDR3 length: 10 amino acids. Germline values: CDR1 DFQATT, CDR2 SNEGSKA (reference sequence). The CDR3 nucleotides read TGCAGTGCTGAGCCCGACGAGCAGTACTTC. This sequence encodes CSAEPDEQYF.

The V gene is TRBV30, the J gene TRBJ2-7; 7 bases are a match to TRBD2. This CDR3 comprises 11 residues. Per the germline V gene, CDR1 is GTSNPN and CDR2 is SVGIG (reference sequence). V trimming: 6 bases; J trimming: 9 bases; junction bases outside the gene matches: 8. The CDR3 sequence is CACPERDGQYF. The CDR3 DNA reads as TGTGCCTGCCCAGAGCGGGATGGGCAGTACTTC.

This chain uses TRBV19 with TRBJ1-5; maybe TRBD1 (5 bases). Looked up from germline, CDR1 is LNHDA and CDR2 is SQIVND (reference sequence). The CDR3 spans 16 residues. The V gene lost 5 bases and the J gene lost 2 bases, with 16 bases spanning the gap. CDR3 in DNA: TGTGCCAGTAGTCTCCCCGTGGGGCGCGGCAATCAGCCCCAGCATTTT. It is translated as CASSLPVGRGNQPQHF.

This clone is a singleton in its sample. An end of the junction differs from the germline gene, which may be a read error. The chain carries TRBV5-6 and TRBJ2-5; no reliable D call. This CDR3 contains 13 residues. CDR1 and CDR2 (germline): SGHDT, YYEEEE. CDR3 DNA: TGTGCCAGCAGCTTGAACAGTCAAGCGACCCAGTACTTC. Protein: CASSLNSQATQYF.

As DNA, the CDR3 is TGTGCAACCAGCCCCGGGACAGCATCCTACGAGCAGTACTTC. It encodes CATSPGTASYEQYF. The chain recombines TRBV7-6 with TRBJ2-7, with 7 bases identical to TRBD1. Germline V gene lookup returns CDR1 SGHVS and CDR2 FNYEAQ. This CDR3 spans 14 amino acids.

The V gene is TRBV4-1, the J gene TRBJ1-5, with 7 bases lining up with TRBD1. The CDR3 runs 14 residues. Trimming cost V 3 bases and J 7 bases; bases outside gene matches: 6. The V gene's germline CDR1 is MGHRA and CDR2 YSYEKL. The chain's CDR3 is CASSHRQGGQPQHF. DNA of the CDR3: TGCGCCAGCAGCCATAGACAGGGCGGACAGCCCCAGCATTTT.

The rearrangement joins TRBV4-1 to TRBJ2-7; a possible D gene is TRBD2 (6 bases). Trimming removed 4 bases at V and 4 bases at J, with 11 bases between. Germline V lookup: CDR1 MGHRA, CDR2 YSYEKL. The CDR3 has 13 residues. The CDR3 coding sequence is TGCGCCAGCAGCCCCGGGACTCCTTACGAGCAGTACTTC. The encoded protein is CASSPGTPYEQYF.

This sequence joins TRBV10-2 and TRBJ2-7; TRBD1 might be the D (6 bases). Per germline, CDR1 WSHSY and CDR2 SAAADI. CDR3 size: 14 residues. V gave up 4 bases and J gave up 3 bases, with 13 bases separating them. The CDR3 DNA reads TGCGCCAGCAGTGGGGGCCAGGGGAACTACGAGCAGTACTTC. Translating gives CASSGGQGNYEQYF.

This chain uses TRBV5-6 with TRBJ2-3, with TRBD2 as a possible D gene (5 bases). The CDR3 covers 17 residues. Germline CDR1 reads SGHDT; CDR2 reads YYEEEE. V lost 4 bases, J lost 0 bases, and 18 bases lay in between. The CDR3 spells CASSPDASSTSTDTQYF. CDR3 nucleotide sequence: TGTGCCAGCAGCCCGGACGCTAGCTCGACTAGCACAGATACGCAGTATTTT.

J is TRBJ2-7 and V is TRBV29-1, with a weak D call TRBD1 (6 bases). CDR1 is SQVTM and CDR2 is ANQGSEA in the germline V gene. V was pared by 4 bases and J by 3 bases, with 10 bases between. The CDR3 runs to 12 residues. CDR3 residues: CSVVQDSYEQYF. CDR3 bases: TGCAGCGTTGTCCAGGACAGCTACGAGCAGTACTTC.

The chain employs TRBV5-1 and TRBJ2-3; a weak D match, TRBD2 (5 bases). V dropped 4 bases and J dropped 2 bases, with 17 bases sitting between them. Germline CDR1 reads SGHRS; CDR2 reads YFSETQ. This CDR3 has 16 amino acids. The CDR3 sequence is CASSALLDSYTDTQYF. As DNA, the CDR3 is TGCGCCAGCAGCGCCCTCCTGGACTCCTACACAGATACGCAGTATTTT.

This chain uses TRBV5-4 with TRBJ2-7; no definite D call. Germline V gene data show CDR1 as SGHNT and CDR2 as YYREEE (reference sequence). The V end lost 3 bases, the J end lost 2 bases, and 3 bases lay between the germline ends. CDR3 size: 11 residues. CDR3 loop: CASSSPYEQYF. The CDR3 bases are TGTGCCAGCAGCTCCCCCTACGAGCAGTACTTC. The variable domain in full, with the rest retrieved from reference TRBV5-4 and TRBJ2-7, is ETGVTQSPTHLIKTRGQQVTLRCSSQSGHNTVSWYQQALGQGPQFIFQYYREEENGRGNFPPRFSGLQFPNYSSELNVNALELDDSALYLCASSSPYEQYFGPGTRLTVT.

The chain uses TRBV2 and TRBJ2-3; 10 bases are a match to TRBD1. The CDR3 is 17 residues long. J was trimmed by 1 base and V by 5 bases; bases with no gene match: 9. Germline values: CDR1 SNHLY, CDR2 FYNNEI. Here the CDR3 reads CASSSNWDRGRTDTQYF. The CDR3 bases are TGTGCCAGCAGTTCAAATTGGGACAGGGGCCGCACAGATACGCAGTATTTT. The variable domain in full, completed from reference TRBV2 and TRBJ2-3, reads EPEVTQTPSHQVTQMGQEVILRCVPISNHLYFYWYRQILGQKVEFLVSFYNNEISEKSEIFDDQFSVERPDGSNFTLKIRSTKLEDSAMYFCASSSNWDRGRTDTQYFGPGTRLTVL.